Below, 17 T cell receptor beta chains from the same sample are listed, as sequenced in a study of T-cell memory formation after mild COVID-19. Via MiXCR, TCRdb re-called the 5' RACE reads, giving one row per CDR3 protein. The sample has 250,000 to 350,000 distinct CDR3 sequences, around 15% seen once. The sequenced sample was PBMCs or a T cell subset sorted from them (not recorded which). These receptors originate from a man between 18 and 35 years old who had mild COVID-19 (a few samples of this study predate the infection). Cell type and time point are not known.

The J gene is TRBJ2-7, the V gene TRBV29-1; 12 nucleotides agree with TRBD2. The CDR3 totals 18 residues. CDR1 SQVTM and CDR2 ANQGSEA come from the germline V gene. V was clipped by 1 base and J by 4 bases; unmatched bases: 14. The CDR3 nucleotides read TGCAGCGTTGAAGGGCGAACTAGCGGGGGGACCGAAGGGTACGAGCAGTACTTC. As protein: CSVEGRTSGGTEGYEQYF.

The J gene is TRBJ2-1, the V gene TRBV20-1; D gene ambiguous. The length of the CDR3 is 12 residues. Germline CDR1 is DFQATT and CDR2 is SNEGSKA (reference sequence). Trimming left V 2 bases short and J 6 bases short, with 8 bases between. The CDR3 DNA is TGCAGTGCTAGACCACCCATCAATGAGCAGTTCTTC. This translates into CSARPPINEQFF.

CDR3 nucleotides: TGTGCCAGCAGTTTATCTAGCGGGGGGGCGGGTGAGACCCAGTACTTC. Translation gives CASSLSSGGAGETQYF. This chain connects TRBV12-3 or TRBV12-4 to TRBJ2-5; TRBD2 agrees at 12 bases. V shed 2 bases and J 5 bases; nucleotides not matched to a gene: 6. The CDR3 length is 16 residues.

This sequence joins TRBV6-5 and TRBJ2-7, with 9 positions matching TRBD2. Germline loops: CDR1 MNHEY, CDR2 SVGAGI. The V gene end was trimmed by 2 bases and the J gene end by 6 bases; junction bases not matched to a gene: 5. The CDR3 covers 14 residues. CDR3 in amino acids: CASSYVRGGVEQYF. Written as DNA, the CDR3 is TGTGCCAGCAGTTACGTGCGGGGGGGCGTCGAGCAGTACTTC.

This clonotype was observed a handful of times. CDR3 bases: TGTGCCAGCAGTTTGGAACGTAGGAATCAGCCCCAGCATTTT. Encoded protein: CASSLERRNQPQHF. The chain employs TRBV12-3 or TRBV12-4 and TRBJ1-5; no clear D gene. V was cut by 3 bases and J by 4 bases, with 10 bases left in between. The CDR3 extends over 14 amino acids.

This clonotype was counted a few times. Here the CDR3 DNA reads TGCAGCGGCCGACGGGACAGCATGGGTACGCAGTATTTT. Its translation: CSGRRDSMGTQYF. The genes are TRBV29-1 and TRBJ2-3, with 7 bases matching TRBD1. Germline CDR1 reads SQVTM; CDR2 reads ANQGSEA. V dropped 7 bases and J dropped 8; count of bases not matched to a gene: 12. This CDR3 has 13 amino acids.

The CDR3 DNA reads TGTGCCAGCAACTTCGTAGAGTACCAAGAGACCCAGTACTTC. Its translation is CASNFVEYQETQYF. This chain links TRBV21-1 with TRBJ2-5. TRBV21-1 is a recognized pseudogene. The CDR3 loop spans 14 amino acids.

This chain uses TRBV2 with TRBJ2-5, with a tentative D call TRBD1 (6 bases). This CDR3 contains 14 residues. V was shortened by 6 bases and J by 3 bases, with 14 bases between the two germline ends. Per the germline V gene, CDR1 is SNHLY and CDR2 is FYNNEI. This chain's CDR3 is CASRRQAGEETQYF. The CDR3 region has the DNA TGTGCCAGCAGGCGACAGGCCGGGGAAGAGACCCAGTACTTC. Together with reference TRBV2 and TRBJ2-5, the CDR3 gives the full variable domain: EPEVTQTPSHQVTQMGQEVILRCVPISNHLYFYWYRQILGQKVEFLVSFYNNEISEKSEIFDDQFSVERPDGSNFTLKIRSTKLEDSAMYFCASRRQAGEETQYFGPGTRLLVL.

The chain joins TRBV29-1 to TRBJ2-7; TRBD2 is a possible D gene (6 bases). There are 14 residues in the CDR3. The germline V gene encodes CDR1 SQVTM and CDR2 ANQGSEA. Trimming removed 5 bases from V and 0 bases from J, with 14 bases in between. The CDR3 DNA follows: TGCAGCGTTTCGGGGGTAGAGATCTCCTACGAGCAGTACTTC. Protein: CSVSGVEISYEQYF.

The V and J genes are TRBV12-3 or TRBV12-4 and TRBJ2-5; D tentatively fits TRBD1 or TRBD2 (6 bases each). The CDR3 extends over 12 amino acids. V dropped 8 bases and J dropped 5 bases, with 12 bases sitting between them. This chain's CDR3 is CASLGGPETQYF. Here the CDR3 DNA reads TGTGCCAGCCTCGGGGGCCCGGAGACCCAGTACTTC.

In its sample, this clonotype was seen a few times. The CDR3 DNA follows: TGCAGTGCTAGTTCCGGTAGTTACAATGAGCAGTTCTTC. Translated, it gives CSASSGSYNEQFF. J is TRBJ2-1 and V is TRBV20-1, with D unclear. The CDR3 sequence is 13 residues long. Germline V gene sequence: CDR1 DFQATT, CDR2 SNEGSKA (reference sequence). Trimming took 3 bases from V and 4 from J, leaving 10 bases between them.

This clonotype was picked up many times. This chain joins TRBV29-1 and TRBJ1-1; D might be TRBD1 (6 bases). CDR1 SQVTM and CDR2 ANQGSEA come from the germline V gene. CDR3 length equals 12 residues. With 7 bases removed from V and 1 base from J, the gap between germline ends came to 10 bases. CDR3 coding DNA: TGCAGCGCAACGGACAGGAACACTGAAGCTTTCTTT. This sequence encodes CSATDRNTEAFF.

This clonotype was seen a handful of times. The genes are TRBV5-5 and TRBJ2-7; 7 bases map to TRBD2. CDR1 and CDR2 from the germline V gene are SGHKS and YYEKEE (reference sequence). J was trimmed by 1 base and V by 0 bases; bases with no gene match: 10. The CDR3 spans 17 residues. The CDR3 sequence: CASSLEAPASGSYEQYF. The CDR3 DNA follows: TGTGCCAGCAGCTTGGAGGCTCCGGCTAGCGGATCCTACGAGCAGTACTTC.

The sample holds a few counts of this clonotype. The V call is TRBV7-9, the J call TRBJ2-7; the D gene is possibly TRBD1 (5 bases). Germline CDR1 and CDR2: SEHNR and FQNEAQ (reference sequence). Trimming removed 0 bases from V and 7 bases from J, with 10 bases in between. The CDR3 is 13 amino acids. The CDR3 DNA is TGTGCCAGCAGCTTAGCAGGGGCGAGAGAGCAGTACTTC. It encodes CASSLAGAREQYF.

This clonotype was seen a few times. The V and J genes are TRBV7-8 and TRBJ2-5, with 7 bases matching TRBD2. The germline V gene encodes CDR1 SGHVS and CDR2 FQNEAQ. Germline trimming cut 2 bases from V and 4 bases from J; bases unmatched to any gene: 4. This CDR3 region has 14 residues. CDR3 DNA: TGTGCCAGCAGCTTAATCCCGGGGGGAGAGACCCAGTACTTC. As protein: CASSLIPGGETQYF.

The V gene is TRBV7-2, the J gene TRBJ2-5, with 8 bases that match TRBD2. This CDR3 is built from 14 residues. J lost 2 bases, V lost 6 bases, and 5 bases had no gene match. The V gene's germline CDR1 is SGHTA and CDR2 FQGNSA. CDR3 sequence: CASRQIAGQETQYF. CDR3 in DNA: TGTGCCAGCAGGCAAATAGCGGGGCAAGAGACCCAGTACTTC.

This chain joins TRBV9 and TRBJ2-5, with TRBD1 identical over 10 bases. The CDR3 has 17 amino acids. V lost 3 bases, J lost 1 base, and 9 bases stayed unmatched. Germline V gives CDR1 SGDLS, CDR2 YYNGEE. The CDR3 DNA sequence: TGTGCCAGCAGCGCTGGGACAGGGGCGCGGGGCCAAGAGACCCAGTACTTC. This translates into CASSAGTGARGQETQYF.